What follows are 30 T cell receptor beta chains derived from one specimen sequenced in a study of T-cell reconstitution after alpha-beta-depleted transplantation in children. This sample's TCRbeta library carried unique molecular identifier barcodes. TCRdb recomputed calls from the PCR reads with MiXCR, one row per CDR3 protein. The table includes 600,000 or so distinct CDR3 sequences, more than 20% detected once. The material sequenced was PBMCs, mostly from graft donor cells, taken 360 days after TCRalphabeta/CD19-depleted stem cell transplant. These receptors all come from a boy in the first two years of life who had a stem cell transplant for acute myeloid leukemia, so the T cells may come from the graft donor.

V and J are TRBV6-2 or TRBV6-3 and TRBJ1-6; 10 nucleotides align to TRBD1. CDR1 MNHEY and CDR2 SVGEGT come from the germline V gene. V lost 8 bases to trimming and J lost 10 bases; unmatched junction nucleotides: 11. The CDR3 loop spans 15 amino acids. In nucleotides, the CDR3 is TGTGCCAGCCTTAACCCGGGACAGGGGTACTCACCCCTCCACTTT. Amino acids: CASLNPGQGYSPLHF.

This clonotype was counted between two and nine times. CDR3 nucleotide sequence: TGTGCCACCAGCAGGAGGGGACTAGCGGGGGAACATGAGCAGTTCTTC. This gives the protein CATSRRGLAGEHEQFF. This chain joins TRBV15 and TRBJ2-1; 14 nucleotides match TRBD2. Germline CDR1 LNHNV, CDR2 YYDKDF (reference sequence). This CDR3 has 16 residues. The ends lost 3 bases at V and 8 bases at J; junction bases unmatched: 6.

This clonotype was observed a few times. The rearrangement links TRBV29-1 to TRBJ2-5, with 7 bases matching TRBD2. The CDR3 runs to 12 residues. The V gene's germline CDR1 is SQVTM and CDR2 ANQGSEA. The ends lost 7 bases at V and 5 bases at J; junction bases unmatched: 7. CDR3 in DNA: TGCAGCGGAGCGGGGTACGGGGAGACCCAGTACTTC. This gives the protein CSGAGYGETQYF.

This clonotype was detected many times. V gene TRBV12-3 or TRBV12-4 combines with J gene TRBJ2-2; D is unclear. The CDR3 runs to 13 residues. The V end lost 5 bases, the J end lost 2 bases, and 6 bases lay between the germline ends. In DNA, the CDR3 is TGTGCCAGCAGTCCCGGTAACACCGGGGAGCTGTTTTTT. Translating gives CASSPGNTGELFF.

The chain combines TRBV7-3 with TRBJ2-1; D is ambiguous. The CDR3 runs to 13 residues. The germline V gene has CDR1 SGHTA and CDR2 FQGTGA. Deletions cut 1 base from V and 10 bases from J, with 11 bases between. DNA of the CDR3: TGTGCCAGCAGCTTAAATCAAGGGTCAGAGCAGTTCTTC. Protein: CASSLNQGSEQFF.

This clonotype was seen ten or more times. The chain uses TRBV5-1 and TRBJ2-2; no definite D call. Per germline, CDR1 SGHRS and CDR2 YFSETQ. The CDR3 is 13 amino acids. Trimming shortened V by 4 bases and J by 7 bases, and 11 bases separated the two germline ends. The CDR3 DNA is TGCGCCAGCAGCCCCGGATTTGTCGGGGAGCTGTTTTTT. It translates to CASSPGFVGELFF.

CDR3 in amino acids: CASSAAGRFTEAFF. CDR3 in DNA: TGTGCCAGCAGCGCGGCTGGGAGATTCACTGAAGCTTTCTTT. The chain combines TRBV7-3 with TRBJ1-1, with D uncertain. The CDR3 loop spans 14 amino acids. CDR1 is SGHTA, CDR2 FQGTGA, per germline. Between the trimmed V and J ends, which lost 5 bases and 4 bases, there was a span of 14 bases.

This clonotype has a count of ten or more. This rearrangement joins TRBV12-3 or TRBV12-4 to TRBJ1-5, with TRBD1 matching over 10 bases. The ends lost 6 bases at V and 6 bases at J; junction bases unmatched: 8. The CDR3 extends over 15 amino acids. Here the CDR3 reads CASRGTGAIGQPQHF. The CDR3 DNA follows: TGTGCCAGCAGGGGGACAGGGGCCATCGGTCAGCCCCAGCATTTT.

This clonotype was picked up a small number of times. The genes are TRBV6-1 and TRBJ2-5; 7 bases match TRBD1. Germline CDR1 and CDR2: MNHNS and SASEGT. The ends lost 4 bases at V and 5 bases at J; junction bases unmatched: 13. CDR3 length equals 16 residues. The CDR3 DNA sequence: TGTGCCAGCAGTGCCGCCACAGGGGCCCTCGGGGAGACCCAGTACTTC. Protein sequence: CASSAATGALGETQYF.

The table lists this clonotype with many counts. The chain combines TRBV11-2 with TRBJ2-7; a possible D gene is TRBD1 (5 bases). Looked up from germline, CDR1 is SGHAT and CDR2 is FQNNGV. This CDR3 has 14 amino acids. V dropped 1 base and J dropped 5 bases, with 12 bases sitting between them. CDR3 sequence (DNA): TGTGCCAGCAGCTTAGCGGCAGGGTGGGACGAGCAGTACGTC. This encodes CASSLAAGWDEQYV.

The rearrangement uses TRBV4-1 and TRBJ2-5; D possibly uses TRBD1 or TRBD2 (5 bases each). The CDR3 contains 13 residues. Per the germline V gene, CDR1 is MGHRA and CDR2 is YSYEKL. With 5 bases removed from V and 4 bases from J, the gap between germline ends came to 11 bases. The CDR3 region has the DNA TGCGCCAGCAGCGCCGGGGCCCTAGAGACCCAGTACTTC. Translating it yields CASSAGALETQYF.

The chain couples TRBV20-1 to TRBJ2-7, with D perhaps matching TRBD1 (6 bases). The CDR3 runs 14 residues. Germline CDR1 DFQATT, CDR2 SNEGSKA (reference sequence). Trimming took 3 bases from V and 3 from J, leaving 15 bases between them. CDR3 protein: CSASPTGLGYEQYF. The CDR3 coding sequence is TGCAGTGCTAGCCCAACAGGGCTGGGCTACGAGCAGTACTTC.

The chain joins TRBV4-2 to TRBJ2-5; the D gene is possibly TRBD1 (6 bases). The CDR3 has 19 amino acids. V was clipped by 1 base and J by 2 bases, with 23 bases between them. CDR1 is LGHNA and CDR2 is YNFKEQ in the germline V gene. CDR3 coding DNA: TGTGCCAGCAGCCAAGGGCTTAGGGACGTCAGAGGGGGACAAGAGACCCAGTACTTC. The encoded protein is CASSQGLRDVRGGQETQYF.

This clonotype was recorded many times. The chain has TRBV29-1 and TRBJ2-3; TRBD1 agrees at 7 bases. Trimming at V came to 6 bases and at J to 2 bases, leaving 11 bases not matched to a gene. Germline V gene lookup returns CDR1 SQVTM and CDR2 ANQGSEA. This CDR3 spans 15 amino acids. CDR3 in amino acids: CSVRGQLAPTDTQYF. For the CDR3, the DNA is TGCAGCGTGAGGGGGCAGTTAGCCCCCACAGATACGCAGTATTTT.

This clonotype was observed many times. The chain combines TRBV27 with TRBJ2-2, with a possible D match to TRBD1 (6 bases). This CDR3 has 15 residues. The V end was cut by 3 bases, the J end by 3 bases, with 11 bases between. Germline V gives CDR1 MNHEY, CDR2 SMNVEV (reference sequence). CDR3 region: CASSFFAGDTGELFF. The CDR3 coding sequence is TGTGCCAGCAGTTTCTTCGCAGGGGACACCGGGGAGCTGTTTTTT.

This clonotype turned up a few times. V usage is TRBV7-2 and J usage is TRBJ2-7; D call uncertain. CDR3 length equals 14 residues. Germline CDR1 and CDR2: SGHTA and FQGNSA. The ends were cut back, 2 bases at V and 2 bases at J, with 10 bases in the middle. The CDR3 DNA is TGTGCCAGCAGCTTAATCAGTCACACCTACGAGCAGTACTTC. Translated: CASSLISHTYEQYF.

This clonotype turned up a few times. The chain recombines TRBV4-2 with TRBJ2-1; 8 positions agree with TRBD1. This CDR3 region has 14 residues. J lost 7 bases, V lost 1 base, and 3 bases had no gene match. Germline lookup yields CDR1 LGHNA and CDR2 YNFKEQ. The CDR3 DNA reads TGTGCCAGCAGCCAAGGGACAGGGCGGAATGAGCAGTTCTTC. Its translation: CASSQGTGRNEQFF.

The rearrangement uses TRBV12-3 or TRBV12-4 and TRBJ1-3; 7 bases agree with TRBD1. The CDR3 is made up of 15 amino acids. The V segment lost 6 bases and the J segment 2 bases; nucleotides outside the gene matches: 7. CDR3 loop: CASSPTGLTGNTIYF. CDR3 in DNA: TGTGCCAGCAGCCCGACAGGGTTGACTGGAAACACCATATATTTT.

This clonotype was picked up many times. The rearrangement joins TRBV12-3 or TRBV12-4 to TRBJ2-1, with 7 bases fitting TRBD2. CDR3 size: 15 residues. Trimming removed 2 bases from V and 4 bases from J; junction bases left unmatched: 5. CDR3 nucleotides: TGTGCCAGCAGTTTATCTCTAGCGGAATACAATGAGCAGTTCTTC. Translating it yields CASSLSLAEYNEQFF.

There are many counts of this clonotype. This chain joins TRBV12-3 or TRBV12-4 and TRBJ1-1, with D possibly TRBD1 on 5 matching bases. V lost 5 bases, J lost 3 bases, and 16 bases lay in between. The CDR3 contains 15 residues. This chain's CDR3 is CASSSYGGFDTEAFF. The CDR3 nucleotides are TGTGCCAGCAGTAGCTATGGGGGGTTTGACACTGAAGCTTTCTTT.

The rearrangement uses TRBV20-1 and TRBJ2-1; D remains unclear. The germline V and J ends were trimmed by 3 bases and 4 bases, with 10 bases remaining between them. This CDR3 has 13 residues. CDR1 is DFQATT and CDR2 is SNEGSKA in the germline V gene (reference sequence). In nucleotides, the CDR3 is TGCAGTGCTAGGACTGGGGTTTACAATGAGCAGTTCTTC. It yields the protein CSARTGVYNEQFF.

This clonotype came up many times. The J gene is TRBJ2-7, the V gene TRBV15; maybe TRBD2 (6 bases). The CDR3 runs to 13 residues. Germline CDR1 and CDR2: LNHNV and YYDKDF (reference sequence). Trimming took off 3 bases at V and 8 bases at J, with 14 bases between the two ends. CDR3 loop: CATSSEMGRQQYF. In nucleotides, the CDR3 is TGTGCCACCAGCAGCGAAATGGGGAGGCAGCAGTACTTC.

The chain carries TRBV28 and TRBJ2-7, with TRBD1 matching over 10 bases. Trimming took 4 bases from V and 5 from J; bases not matched to a gene: 8. CDR1 MDHEN and CDR2 SYDVKM come from the germline V gene. The CDR3 totals 15 residues. The CDR3 DNA reads TGTGCCAGCAGTTACCACCGGGACAGGGGTAACGAGCAGTACTTC. It specifies CASSYHRDRGNEQYF.

The chain recombines TRBV9 with TRBJ2-5; D may be TRBD1 (6 bases). The CDR3 loop spans 15 amino acids. From germline, CDR1 is SGDLS and CDR2 YYNGEE. V lost 4 bases to trimming and J lost 2 bases, with 15 bases between them. CDR3 DNA sequence: TGTGCCAGCAGCCCAACAGGGCCCCCTCAAGAGACCCAGTACTTC. Its translation: CASSPTGPPQETQYF.

The chain has TRBV7-8 and TRBJ2-1, with D possibly TRBD1 on 5 matching bases. Germline V gene lookup returns CDR1 SGHVS and CDR2 FQNEAQ. This CDR3 has 14 amino acids. Trimming removed 0 bases from V and 6 bases from J, with 9 bases in between. CDR3 residues: CASSLARRVNEQFF. Here the CDR3 DNA reads TGTGCCAGCAGCTTAGCACGCAGGGTCAATGAGCAGTTCTTC.

The V call is TRBV15, the J call TRBJ2-6; no definite D call. The length of the CDR3 is 15 residues. CDR1 LNHNV and CDR2 YYDKDF come from the germline V gene (reference sequence). V was pared by 5 bases and J by 1 base, with 9 bases between. The CDR3 here is CATSVGLSGANVLTF. In nucleotides, the CDR3 is TGTGCCACCAGCGTAGGCCTATCTGGGGCCAACGTCCTGACTTTC.

The chain combines TRBV28 with TRBJ1-1; possibly TRBD1 for D (5 bases). Germline assignment: CDR1 MDHEN and CDR2 SYDVKM. The CDR3 sequence is 12 residues long. V lost 11 bases, J lost 5 bases, and 15 bases lay in between. DNA of the CDR3: TGTGCCGCCGCGGGGGGGGGGACTGAAGCTTTCTTT. Translated, it gives CAAAGGGTEAFF.

The V gene is TRBV12-3 or TRBV12-4, the J gene TRBJ2-1; tentatively, D is TRBD2 (6 bases). With 5 bases removed from V and 5 bases from J, the gap between germline ends came to 16 bases. This CDR3 comprises 15 residues. CDR3 coding DNA: TGTGCCAGCAGTCCCCTCAAGCGGGCTAACAATGAGCAGTTCTTC. Translated, it gives CASSPLKRANNEQFF.

In its sample, this clonotype was seen a few times. The chain couples TRBV5-1 to TRBJ2-3; tentatively, D is TRBD2 (5 bases). The CDR3 spans 18 residues. Trimming left V 0 bases short and J 5 bases short, with 22 bases between. The germline V gene encodes CDR1 SGHRS and CDR2 YFSETQ. The CDR3 DNA sequence: TGCGCCAGCAGCTTGGCGGAGACGGACTTTTGGGGTTTAGATACGCAGTATTTT. This codes for CASSLAETDFWGLDTQYF.

This rearrangement joins TRBV19 to TRBJ2-7; weak D call: TRBD1 (6 bases). In germline, CDR1 is LNHDA, CDR2 SQIVND (reference sequence). With 1 base removed from V and 0 bases from J, the gap between germline ends came to 22 bases. The CDR3 length is 19 residues. The chain's CDR3 is CASSIGRQDFYSSSYEQYF. The CDR3 DNA follows: TGTGCCAGTAGTATAGGCCGACAGGATTTCTACTCGAGCTCCTACGAGCAGTACTTC. The whole variable domain, filled in from reference TRBV19 and TRBJ2-7, reads DGGITQSPKYLFRKEGQNVTLSCEQNLNHDAMYWYRQDPGQGLRLIYYSQIVNDFQKGDIAEGYSVSREKKESFPLTVTSAQKNPTAFYLCASSIGRQDFYSSSYEQYFGPGTRLTVT.